A single sample gave rise to the 8 T cell receptor beta chains below, sequenced in a study of radiation and T cells in renal cell carcinoma. Profiled with immunoSEQ multiplex PCR; TCRdb holds only in-frame clones, not every one. The sample carries approximately 79,000 clones, 82% recorded once. Time point specified: blood 2 weeks post-SBRT. Specified treatment: 15 Gy SBRT to primary tumor, nephrectomy 4 weeks later. Sequenced here: blood, sampled from a patient whose treatment included radiotherapy and nephrectomy. All receptors derive from a man aged 55 to 69 with renal cell carcinoma.

The genes are TRBV12-5 and TRBJ2-3, with 8 nucleotides matching TRBD1. With 1 base clipped from V and 4 bases from J, the junction kept 10 bases outside the gene matches. The CDR3 is 17 amino acids. Germline CDR1 is LGHNT and CDR2 is FRNRAP. Written as DNA, the CDR3 is TGTGCTAGTGGTTTGGGGGCCGGACAGGGACCCTCAGATACGCAGTATTTT. This sequence encodes CASGLGAGQGPSDTQYF.

The chain carries TRBV5-1 and TRBJ1-2; TRBD1 aligns across 9 bases. The CDR3 is made up of 14 amino acids. Trimming at V came to 4 bases and at J to 5 bases, leaving 6 bases not matched to a gene. Germline CDR1 SGHRS, CDR2 YFSETQ. The CDR3 bases are TGCGCCAGCAGCCTAACAGGGGGCTCTTATGGCTACACCTTC. It specifies CASSLTGGSYGYTF. Full variable domain (rest looked up from reference TRBV5-1 and TRBJ1-2): KAGVTQTPRYLIKTRGQQVTLSCSPISGHRSVSWYQQTPGQGLQFLFEYFSETQRNKGNFPGRFSGRQFSNSRSEMNVSTLELGDSALYLCASSLTGGSYGYTFGSGTRLTVV.

The V and J genes are TRBV7-2 and TRBJ2-3; 11 bases match TRBD2. The CDR3 is 17 amino acids. The germline gives CDR1 SGHTA, CDR2 FQGNSA. After removal of 4 bases from V and 0 bases from J, the junction contained 6 bases not matched to a gene. Here the CDR3 reads CASSSGLAGSSTDTQYF. In DNA form, the CDR3 reads TGTGCCAGCAGCTCTGGACTAGCGGGCTCTAGCACAGATACGCAGTATTTT.

The chain employs TRBV6-6 and TRBJ1-1; 8 bases agree with TRBD1. The CDR3 is 15 residues long. The trim removed 10 bases at V and 1 base at J, leaving 11 bases unmatched. Germline V gene data show CDR1 as MNHNY and CDR2 as SVGAGI (reference sequence). Written as DNA, the CDR3 is TGTGCCATCGCGTATACCGGGACAGGGAACACTGAAGCTTTCTTT. It codes for CAIAYTGTGNTEAFF.

This chain uses TRBV27 with TRBJ2-1; maybe TRBD2 (5 bases). Trimming shortened V by 3 bases and J by 7 bases, and 16 bases separated the two germline ends. CDR3 size: 15 residues. Per the germline V gene, CDR1 is MNHEY and CDR2 is SMNVEV (reference sequence). CDR3 DNA: TGTGCCAGCAGTTTTGCCTCTAGGAGGACGAATGAGCAGTTCTTC. It yields the protein CASSFASRRTNEQFF.

This clone appeared a single time. The chain is built from TRBV28 and TRBJ2-2; 9 bases agree with TRBD1. J gave up 3 bases and V 7 bases, and 12 bases lay outside the gene matches. The CDR3 has 17 amino acids. Per germline, CDR1 MDHEN and CDR2 SYDVKM. The CDR3 DNA is TGTGCCAGCACCGACTCCGGGGACAGGGCCTACACCGGGGAGCTGTTTTTT. Translating it yields CASTDSGDRAYTGELFF.

The chain couples TRBV18 to TRBJ2-7, with TRBD1 matching over 11 bases. The germline V gene encodes CDR1 KGHSH and CDR2 LQKENI. V trimming: 3 bases; J trimming: 6 bases; junction bases outside the gene matches: 4. The CDR3 has 14 residues. CDR3 nucleotides: TGTGCCAGCTCACCTCGGGGACAGGGGGGCGAGCAGTACTTC. Amino acid sequence: CASSPRGQGGEQYF.

The chain carries TRBV7-2 and TRBJ2-7; 10 bases map to TRBD2. There are 16 residues in the CDR3. Looked up from germline, CDR1 is SGHTA and CDR2 is FQGNSA. V gave up 4 bases and J gave up 0 bases; unmatched junction bases: 6. The CDR3 DNA reads TGTGCCAGCAGCTCCCGTTCTAGCGGGAGCTCCTACGAGCAGTACTTC. Its translation is CASSSRSSGSSYEQYF.